The clone carrying this T cell receptor beta chain was detected once. The data belong to a study of beta chain features in type 1 diabetes. Reverse transcription of all isolated RNA meant that expressed TCRB transcripts were sequenced. Method: immunoSEQ multiplex PCR; TCRdb's copy keeps in-frame clones and lacks some. The data hold some 900,000 clones, with roughly a sixth observed a single time. The CDR3 spans 22 residues. V gave up 0 bases and J gave up 4 bases; unmatched junction bases: 18. The V gene's germline CDR1 is LNHNV and CDR2 YYDKDF (reference sequence). The clonotype comes from a woman younger than 35 in good health. The sequenced sample was naive CD4+ T cells from blood. This chain joins TRBV15 and TRBJ2-1; TRBD2 matches at 13 bases. This CDR3 is CATSRDNAMGLAGLDGYNEQFF. The CDR3 coding sequence is TGTGCCACCAGCAGAGATAATGCCATGGGACTAGCGGGATTAGATGGATACAATGAGCAGTTCTTC. The full variable domain, its missing parts supplied by reference TRBV15 and TRBJ2-1, is DAMVIQNPRYQVTQFGKPVTLSCSQTLNHNVMYWYQQKSSQAPKLLFHYYDKDFNNEADTPDNFQSRRPNTSFCFLDIRSPGLGDTAMYLCATSRDNAMGLAGLDGYNEQFFGPGTRLTVL.